The rows below give T cell receptor beta chains drawn from one sample of a study of identical twins. TCRdb itself ran the 5' RACE reads through MiXCR, one entry per CDR3 protein. The data show about 460,000 distinct CDR3 sequences, with 13% to 15% seen just once and roughly 0.5% held by the top ten. The data were also submitted as part of a second study, on yellow fever vaccine responses in identical twins.

The specimen was CD4+ T cells sorted from blood. The receptor source for this set is a woman aged 18-29 years in good health. Both conserved end residues are part of each CDR3. D genes are given only for firm matches. Only some rows state a clone size, as once, few, many or a class for expanded clones.

J	size	V	D	CDR3	DNA
TRBJ2-4	NA	TRBV23-1	NA	CASSHPATKEYF	TGCGCCAGCAGTCACCCCGCAACAAAAGAGTACTTC
TRBJ2-1	few	TRBV7-2	NA	CASSLEAGYEQFF	TGTGCCAGCAGCTTAGAGGCAGGGTACGAGCAGTTCTTC
TRBJ1-2	NA	TRBV4-2	NA	CASSQDSAGSAYGYTF	TGTGCCAGCAGCCAAGATTCGGCGGGATCAGCCTATGGCTACACCTTC
TRBJ2-3	NA	TRBV5-1	TRBD2	CASSLLPSGRSPSTDTQYF	TGCGCCAGCAGCTTATTACCTAGCGGGAGGTCCCCTAGCACAGATACGCAGTATTTT
TRBJ2-1	few	TRBV10-3	TRBD2	CAIRALAGSGNEQFF	TGTGCCATCAGGGCTCTAGCGGGTAGTGGCAATGAGCAGTTCTTC
TRBJ2-1	few	TRBV7-2	TRBD2	CASSATKREGEQFF	TGTGCCAGCAGCGCAACCAAGCGGGAGGGTGAGCAGTTCTTC
TRBJ1-2	NA	TRBV5-6	TRBD1	CASSWGQGLGGYTF	TGTGCCAGCAGCTGGGGACAGGGTTTGGGAGGCTACACCTTC
TRBJ2-7	NA	TRBV6-1	TRBD1	CASRGGTGGSYEQYF	TGTGCCAGCAGGGGAGGGACAGGGGGTTCCTACGAGCAGTACTTC
TRBJ1-1	many	TRBV12-3/TRBV12-4	NA	CASSLTGLNTEAFF	TGTGCCAGCAGTTTAACAGGGCTGAACACTGAAGCTTTCTTT
TRBJ1-4	few	TRBV7-3	NA	CASSKGPNEKLFF	TGTGCCAGCAGCAAGGGACCGAATGAAAAACTGTTTTTT
TRBJ2-5	few	TRBV7-8	NA	CASSPSGTVVGTQYF	TGTGCCAGCAGCCCATCAGGGACGGTCGTAGGGACCCAGTACTTC